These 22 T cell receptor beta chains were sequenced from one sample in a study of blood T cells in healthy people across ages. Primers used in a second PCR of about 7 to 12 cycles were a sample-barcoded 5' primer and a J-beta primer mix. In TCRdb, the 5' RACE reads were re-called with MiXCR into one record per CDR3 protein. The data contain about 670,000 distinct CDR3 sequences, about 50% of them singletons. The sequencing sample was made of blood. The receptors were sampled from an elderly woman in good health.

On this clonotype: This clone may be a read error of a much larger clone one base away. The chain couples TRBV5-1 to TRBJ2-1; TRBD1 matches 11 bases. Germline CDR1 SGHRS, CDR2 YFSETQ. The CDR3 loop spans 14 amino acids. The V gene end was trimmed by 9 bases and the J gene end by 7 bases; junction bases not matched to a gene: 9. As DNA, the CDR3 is TGCGCCAACAGTAGGGACAGGGGGGATAATGAGCAGTTCTTC. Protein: CANSRDRGDNEQFF. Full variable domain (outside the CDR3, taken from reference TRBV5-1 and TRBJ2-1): KAGVTQTPRYLIKTRGQQVTLSCSPISGHRSVSWYQQTPGQGLQFLFEYFSETQRNKGNFPGRFSGRQFSNSRSEMNVSTLELGDSALYLCANSRDRGDNEQFFGPGTRLTVL.

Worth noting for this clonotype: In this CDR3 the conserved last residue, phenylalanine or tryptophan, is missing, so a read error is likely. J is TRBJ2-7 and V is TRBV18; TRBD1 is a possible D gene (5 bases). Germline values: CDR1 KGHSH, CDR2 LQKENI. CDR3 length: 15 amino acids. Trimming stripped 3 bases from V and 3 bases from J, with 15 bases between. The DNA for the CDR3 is TGTGCCAGCTCACCCGGGTCAAGGGGCCTCTACGAGCAGTACTAC. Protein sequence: CASSPGSRGLYEQYY.

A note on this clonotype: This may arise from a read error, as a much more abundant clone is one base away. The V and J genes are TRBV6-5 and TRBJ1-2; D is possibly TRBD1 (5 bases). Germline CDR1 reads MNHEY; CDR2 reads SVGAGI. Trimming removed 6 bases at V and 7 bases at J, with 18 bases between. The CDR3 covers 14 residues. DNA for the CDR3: TGTGCCAGCAGCGCGCGGGGGGTTACGGTTGGCTACACCTTC. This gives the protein CASSARGVTVGYTF.

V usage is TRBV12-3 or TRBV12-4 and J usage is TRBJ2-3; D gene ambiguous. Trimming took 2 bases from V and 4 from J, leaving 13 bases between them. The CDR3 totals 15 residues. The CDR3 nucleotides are TGTGCCAGCAGTTTAAGGACCCTGCGAGCAGATACGCAGTATTTT. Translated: CASSLRTLRADTQYF.

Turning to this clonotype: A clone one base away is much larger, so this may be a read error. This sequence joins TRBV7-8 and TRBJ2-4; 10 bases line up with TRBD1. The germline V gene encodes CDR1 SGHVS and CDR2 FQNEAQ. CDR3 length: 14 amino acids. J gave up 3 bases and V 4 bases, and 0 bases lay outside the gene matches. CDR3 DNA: TGTGCCAGCAGCTGGACAGGGGGCAAAAACATTCAGTACTTC. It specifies CASSWTGGKNIQYF.

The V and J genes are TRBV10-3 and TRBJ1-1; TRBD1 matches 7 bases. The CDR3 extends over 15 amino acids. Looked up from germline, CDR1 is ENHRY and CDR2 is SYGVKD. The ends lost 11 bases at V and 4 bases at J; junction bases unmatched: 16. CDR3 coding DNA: TGTGCCTCGTCCGCCCCTACAGAGGGGGCCACTGAAGCTTTCTTT. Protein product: CASSAPTEGATEAFF.

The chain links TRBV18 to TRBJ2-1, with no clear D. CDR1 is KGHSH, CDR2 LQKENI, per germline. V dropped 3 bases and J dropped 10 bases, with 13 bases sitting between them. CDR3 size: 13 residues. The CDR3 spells CASSPLDGSEQFF. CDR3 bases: TGTGCCAGCTCACCTCTGGACGGTTCCGAGCAGTTCTTC.

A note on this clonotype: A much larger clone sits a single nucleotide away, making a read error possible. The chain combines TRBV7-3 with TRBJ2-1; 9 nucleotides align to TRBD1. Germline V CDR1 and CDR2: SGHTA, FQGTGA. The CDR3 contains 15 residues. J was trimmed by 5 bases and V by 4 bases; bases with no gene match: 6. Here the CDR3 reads CASSSGQGTNNEQFF. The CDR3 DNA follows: TGTGCCAGCAGCTCGGGACAGGGCACCAACAATGAGCAGTTCTTC.

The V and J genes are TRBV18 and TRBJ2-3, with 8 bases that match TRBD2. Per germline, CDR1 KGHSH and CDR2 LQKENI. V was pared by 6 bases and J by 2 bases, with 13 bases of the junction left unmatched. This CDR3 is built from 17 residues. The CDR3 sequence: CASSPRTLAGITDTQYF. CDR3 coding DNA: TGTGCCAGCTCGCCTCGAACTCTAGCGGGTATCACAGATACGCAGTATTTT.

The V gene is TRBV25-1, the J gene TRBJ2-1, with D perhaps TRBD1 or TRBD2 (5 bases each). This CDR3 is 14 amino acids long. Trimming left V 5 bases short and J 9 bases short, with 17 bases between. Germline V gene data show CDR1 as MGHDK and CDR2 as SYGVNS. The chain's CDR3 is CASSSNGARGEQFF. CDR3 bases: TGTGCCAGCAGTTCGAACGGGGCTCGAGGTGAGCAGTTCTTC.

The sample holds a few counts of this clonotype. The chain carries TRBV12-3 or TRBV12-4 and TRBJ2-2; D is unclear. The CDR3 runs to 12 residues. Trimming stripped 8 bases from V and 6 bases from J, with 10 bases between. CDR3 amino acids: CASGRLAGELFF. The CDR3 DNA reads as TGTGCCAGCGGCCGCCTCGCCGGGGAGCTGTTTTTT.

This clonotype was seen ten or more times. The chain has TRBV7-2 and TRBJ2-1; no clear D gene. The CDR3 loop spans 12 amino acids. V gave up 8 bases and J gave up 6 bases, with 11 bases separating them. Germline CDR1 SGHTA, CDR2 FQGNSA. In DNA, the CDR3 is TGTGCCAGCCTCCAGACTCGCAATGAGCAGTTCTTC. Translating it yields CASLQTRNEQFF.

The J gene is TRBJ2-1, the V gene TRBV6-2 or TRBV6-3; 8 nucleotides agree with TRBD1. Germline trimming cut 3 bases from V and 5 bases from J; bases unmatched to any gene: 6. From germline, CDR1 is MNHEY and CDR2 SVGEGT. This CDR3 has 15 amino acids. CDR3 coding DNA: TGTGCCAGCAGTTATCCAGACAGGGGTCACAATGAGCAGTTCTTC. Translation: CASSYPDRGHNEQFF.

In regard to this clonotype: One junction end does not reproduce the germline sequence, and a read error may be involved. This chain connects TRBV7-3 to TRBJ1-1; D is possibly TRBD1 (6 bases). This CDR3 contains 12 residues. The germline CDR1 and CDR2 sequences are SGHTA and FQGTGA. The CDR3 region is CASRGISQVPFF. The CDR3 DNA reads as TGTGCGAGCAGGGGTATCAGCCAGGTCCCTTTCTTT.

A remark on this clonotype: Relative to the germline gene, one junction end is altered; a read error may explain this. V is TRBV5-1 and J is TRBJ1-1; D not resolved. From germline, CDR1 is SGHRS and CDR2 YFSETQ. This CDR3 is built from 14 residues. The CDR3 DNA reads TGTGCCAGCAGCTTAGAGGGCATGAACACTGAAGCTTTCTTT. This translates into CASSLEGMNTEAFF. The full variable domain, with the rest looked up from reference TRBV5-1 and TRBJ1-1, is KAGVTQTPRYLIKTRGQQVTLSCSPISGHRSVSWYQQTPGQGLQFLFEYFSETQRNKGNFPGRFSGRQFSNSRSEMNVSTLELGDSALYLCASSLEGMNTEAFFGQGTRLTVV.

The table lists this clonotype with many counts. This chain's CDR3 is CATSDTGQGGETQYF. The CDR3 nucleotides are TGTGCCACCAGTGACACGGGACAGGGAGGGGAGACCCAGTACTTC. The J gene is TRBJ2-5, the V gene TRBV24-1; 9 nucleotides line up with TRBD1. CDR1 KGHDR and CDR2 SFDVKD come from the germline V gene. The CDR3 length is 15 residues. The V gene end was trimmed by 4 bases and the J gene end by 5 bases; junction bases not matched to a gene: 7.

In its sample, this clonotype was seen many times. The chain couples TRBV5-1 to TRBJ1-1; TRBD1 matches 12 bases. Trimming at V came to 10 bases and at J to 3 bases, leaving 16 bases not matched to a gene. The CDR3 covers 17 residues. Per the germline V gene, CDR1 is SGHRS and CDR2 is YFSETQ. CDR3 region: CASFPGTGGPEDTEAFF. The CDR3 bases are TGCGCCTCGTTTCCCGGGACAGGGGGCCCGGAGGACACTGAAGCTTTCTTT.

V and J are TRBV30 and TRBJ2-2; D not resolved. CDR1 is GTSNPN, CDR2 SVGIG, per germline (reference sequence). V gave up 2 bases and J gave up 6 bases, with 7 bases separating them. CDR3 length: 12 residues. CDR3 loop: CAWSLQAGELFF. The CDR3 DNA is TGTGCCTGGAGTCTTCAGGCCGGGGAGCTGTTTTTT.

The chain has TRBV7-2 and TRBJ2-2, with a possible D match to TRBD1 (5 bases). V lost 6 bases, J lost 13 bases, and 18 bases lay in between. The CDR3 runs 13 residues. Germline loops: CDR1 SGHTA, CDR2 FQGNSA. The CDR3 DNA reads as TGTGCCAGCAGTAACTTGGGGCGTACAGTGCTGTTTTTT. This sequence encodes CASSNLGRTVLFF.

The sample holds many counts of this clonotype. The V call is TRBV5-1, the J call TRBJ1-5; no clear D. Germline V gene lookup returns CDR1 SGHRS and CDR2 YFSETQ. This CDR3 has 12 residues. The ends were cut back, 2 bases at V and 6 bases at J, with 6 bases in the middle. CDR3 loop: CASSFDGQPQHF. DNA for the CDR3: TGCGCCAGCAGCTTCGATGGTCAGCCCCAGCATTTT. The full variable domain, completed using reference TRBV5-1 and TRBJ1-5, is KAGVTQTPRYLIKTRGQQVTLSCSPISGHRSVSWYQQTPGQGLQFLFEYFSETQRNKGNFPGRFSGRQFSNSRSEMNVSTLELGDSALYLCASSFDGQPQHFGDGTRLSIL.

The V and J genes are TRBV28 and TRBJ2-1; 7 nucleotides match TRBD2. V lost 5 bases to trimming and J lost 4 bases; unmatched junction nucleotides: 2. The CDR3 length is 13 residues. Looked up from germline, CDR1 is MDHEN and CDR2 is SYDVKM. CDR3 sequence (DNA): TGTGCCAGCAGTGTGCGGGAGTACAATGAGCAGTTCTTC. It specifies CASSVREYNEQFF.

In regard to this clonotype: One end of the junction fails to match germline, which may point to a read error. The CDR3 reads CATSAPPGELFF. The CDR3 DNA is TGTGCCACCAGTGCCCCCCCCGGTGAGCTGTTTTTT. The chain carries TRBV24-1 and TRBJ2-2; D not resolved. The CDR3 spans 12 residues. The germline V gene encodes CDR1 KGHDR and CDR2 SFDVKD.